The 10 T cell receptor beta chains below come from one sample, sequenced in a study of T-cell reconstitution after alpha-beta-depleted transplantation in children. The authors prepared the TCRbeta library with unique molecular identifiers. TCRdb analysed the PCR reads with MiXCR anew, one entry per CDR3 protein. The repertoire holds 350,000 to 450,000 distinct CDR3 sequences, with about a fifth as singletons. The sample in question was PBMCs from the stem cell graft donor, obtained from the stem cell graft. The origin of the receptors is a human donor who donated a stem cell graft to a child with acute myeloid leukemia.

This clonotype was detected many times. CDR3 protein: CASSLDYGNFNEQFF. The CDR3 nucleotides are TGCGCCAGCAGCTTGGACTACGGGAATTTCAATGAGCAGTTCTTC. The chain combines TRBV5-1 with TRBJ2-1; TRBD2 is a possible D gene (5 bases). Germline CDR1 is SGHRS and CDR2 is YFSETQ. The CDR3 is 15 amino acids. V shed 0 bases and J shed 6 bases, with 13 bases lying between them. Full variable domain (remainder filled in from reference TRBV5-1 and TRBJ2-1): KAGVTQTPRYLIKTRGQQVTLSCSPISGHRSVSWYQQTPGQGLQFLFEYFSETQRNKGNFPGRFSGRQFSNSRSEMNVSTLELGDSALYLCASSLDYGNFNEQFFGPGTRLTVL.

The chain is built from TRBV7-9 and TRBJ2-7, with 13 bases matching TRBD2. This CDR3 region has 14 residues. V trimming: 8 bases; J trimming: 4 bases; junction bases outside the gene matches: 5. Germline values: CDR1 SEHNR, CDR2 FQNEAQ (reference sequence). CDR3 residues: CASSTSGRRYEQYF. CDR3 DNA sequence: TGTGCCAGCTCGACTAGCGGGAGGAGATACGAGCAGTACTTC.

This chain links TRBV3-1 with TRBJ1-1, with TRBD1 matching 7 bases. V was pared by 4 bases and J by 0 bases, with 5 bases of the junction left unmatched. From germline, CDR1 is LGHDT and CDR2 YNNKEL (reference sequence). The CDR3 runs 15 residues. The CDR3 DNA reads TGTGCCAGCAGCCCTCGGACAGGCGTGAACACTGAAGCTTTCTTT. Translated: CASSPRTGVNTEAFF.

This chain uses TRBV9 with TRBJ2-7; TRBD2 matches at 8 bases. This CDR3 region has 15 residues. The junction had 11 bases not matched to a gene; V was cut back by 4 bases and J by 5 bases. The V gene's germline CDR1 is SGDLS and CDR2 YYNGEE. Written as DNA, the CDR3 is TGTGCCAGCAGCTCCCGAGCGGGAGAGTTCGACGAGCAGTACTTC. Protein product: CASSSRAGEFDEQYF. Full variable domain (outside the CDR3, taken from reference TRBV9 and TRBJ2-7): DSGVTQTPKHLITATGQRVTLRCSPRSGDLSVYWYQQSLDQGLQFLIQYYNGEERAKGNILERFSAQQFPDLHSELNLSSLELGDSALYFCASSSRAGEFDEQYFGPGTRLTVT.

This chain uses TRBV28 with TRBJ2-7; 7 bases fit TRBD1. With 2 bases clipped from V and 4 bases from J, the junction kept 5 bases outside the gene matches. The germline gives CDR1 MDHEN, CDR2 SYDVKM. CDR3 size: 14 residues. Here the CDR3 DNA reads TGTGCCAGCAGTTTACTTGGGACAGAGTACGAGCAGTACTTC. Translated: CASSLLGTEYEQYF.

This clonotype was found a few times. The V and J genes are TRBV6-1 and TRBJ1-3, with D perhaps matching TRBD1 (5 bases). Per germline, CDR1 MNHNS and CDR2 SASEGT. CDR3 length: 14 residues. Between the trimmed V and J ends, which lost 6 bases and 3 bases, there was a span of 12 bases. The CDR3 loop reads CASSPGRGGNTIYF. The DNA of the CDR3 is TGTGCCAGCAGCCCTGGGAGGGGTGGAAACACCATATATTTT.

This clonotype was counted a few times. V gene TRBV5-1 combines with J gene TRBJ2-7, with a tentative D call TRBD1 (5 bases). Trimming removed 4 bases from V and 3 bases from J, with 17 bases in between. The CDR3 is 15 amino acids. CDR1 and CDR2 from the germline V gene are SGHRS and YFSETQ. The CDR3 DNA is TGCGCCAGCAGCCCGAGACCAGGGAAGTTCTACGAGCAGTACTTC. This translates into CASSPRPGKFYEQYF.

The CDR3: CSGGQGGDTQYF. The DNA of the CDR3 is TGCAGTGGGGGCCAGGGGGGAGATACGCAGTATTTT. The V and J genes are TRBV20-1 and TRBJ2-3, with a possible D match to TRBD1 (7 bases). The CDR3 covers 12 residues. Germline values: CDR1 DFQATT, CDR2 SNEGSKA (reference sequence). V shed 7 bases and J shed 5 bases, with 13 bases lying between them.

In this sample, this clonotype turned up many times. The J gene is TRBJ2-7, the V gene TRBV5-1; TRBD1 aligns across 9 bases. The CDR3 sequence is 15 residues long. CDR1 and CDR2 from the germline V gene are SGHRS and YFSETQ. The trim removed 0 bases at V and 7 bases at J, leaving 8 bases unmatched. The CDR3 spells CASSLGGQGNEEQYF. CDR3 bases: TGCGCCAGCAGCTTGGGAGGACAGGGGAATGAGGAGCAGTACTTC.

This clonotype was counted at least ten times. V is TRBV20-1 and J is TRBJ2-1, with a tentative D call TRBD1 (5 bases). CDR3 length equals 15 residues. The V gene's germline CDR1 is DFQATT and CDR2 SNEGSKA (reference sequence). Trimming took off 8 bases at V and 4 bases at J, with 21 bases between the two ends. The CDR3: CSSEQQVSYYNEQFF. CDR3 bases: TGCAGTTCAGAGCAACAGGTTAGCTATTACAATGAGCAGTTCTTC.